These 4 T cell receptor beta chains were all obtained from the same sample, sequenced in a study of a mutant IDH1 vaccine in newly diagnosed glioma. Time point noted: week 23, last vaccination. The study gave 300 ug of mutant IDH1 20-mer peptide per vaccine dose, with topical imiquimod. The repertoire was sequenced with immunoSEQ multiplex PCR; TCRdb's copy has only in-frame clones and lacks some. Of 50,000 to 70,000 clones listed, around 80% were seen once; the top ten hold roughly 8.1%. These receptors' antigens are unknown. The sequences come from PBMCs, collected from a glioma patient whose treatment included an IDH1 peptide vaccine. The receptors here all came from a woman in her thirties or forties with glioma. Some clones in this sample may be carry-over from other donors' samples.

This rearrangement joins TRBV5-6 to TRBJ2-6; perhaps TRBD1 as D (6 bases). The CDR3 is 16 amino acids. V was pared by 4 bases and J by 0 bases, with 11 bases between. Germline CDR1 and CDR2: SGHDT and YYEEEE. The CDR3 DNA reads as TGTGCCAGCAGCCCGGACAGTTTCTCTGGGGCCAACGTCCTGACTTTC. Protein sequence: CASSPDSFSGANVLTF.

This clone occurred once. The chain has TRBV6-5 and TRBJ2-7, with 7 bases aligning to TRBD1. The CDR3 extends over 14 amino acids. Germline trimming cut 7 bases from V and 1 base from J; bases unmatched to any gene: 7. Germline CDR1 reads MNHEY; CDR2 reads SVGAGI. CDR3 bases: TGTGCCAGCACTGGGACAGCGCCGTCCTACGAGCAGTACTTC. Translation: CASTGTAPSYEQYF.

The chain employs TRBV6-6 and TRBJ2-7, with D possibly matching TRBD1 (6 bases). This CDR3 has 13 residues. Germline CDR1 and CDR2: MNHNY and SVGAGI (reference sequence). V was shortened by 6 bases and J by 11 bases, with 20 bases between the two germline ends. As DNA, the CDR3 is TGTGCCAGCAGCAGGGGAGAGGTACGAGCGGAGTACTTC. Translated, it gives CASSRGEVRAEYF.

The chain has TRBV6-1 and TRBJ1-5; possible D gene TRBD1, 5 bases. This CDR3 spans 15 amino acids. The V gene lost 4 bases and the J gene lost 0 bases, with 10 bases spanning the gap. Looked up from germline, CDR1 is MNHNS and CDR2 is SASEGT. The DNA for the CDR3 is TGTGCCAGCAGTGTTTTGGGGGATAGCAATCAGCCCCAGCATTTT. Protein product: CASSVLGDSNQPQHF.